Following are 17 T cell receptor beta chains from one sample sequenced in a study of shared clonotypes between healthy human individuals. Some clones are missing from TCRdb's copy, which holds only in-frame ones; the method was immunoSEQ multiplex PCR. The table records fewer than 3 million clones, less than 95% of them present only once. Specimen: naive CD4+ T cells from PBMCs. Subset indicated: CD45RA+ positively selected. These TCRs come from a man younger than 35 in good health. Some clones in this sample may be carry-over from other donors' samples.

Regarding this clone: This CDR3 is also generated by other DNA sequences in the sample. The J gene is TRBJ2-2, the V gene TRBV9; D is undetermined. This CDR3 contains 15 residues. The germline V gene encodes CDR1 SGDLS and CDR2 YYNGEE. V shed 0 bases and J shed 2 bases, with 8 bases lying between them. The CDR3 loop is CASSVGGANTGELFF. The CDR3 bases are TGTGCCAGCAGCGTAGGAGGAGCCAACACCGGGGAGCTGTTTTTT.

The chain couples TRBV28 to TRBJ2-3, with a tentative D call TRBD1 (5 bases). V shed 0 bases and J shed 6 bases, with 13 bases lying between them. Germline CDR1 reads MDHEN; CDR2 reads SYDVKM. This CDR3 region has 15 residues. CDR3 amino acids: CASSLWGPTTDTQYF. The CDR3 DNA is TGTGCCAGCAGTTTATGGGGGCCCACGACGGATACGCAGTATTTT.

This sequence joins TRBV6-5 and TRBJ2-1, with D possibly being TRBD2 (6 bases). Trimming removed 0 bases from V and 7 bases from J, with 16 bases in between. Germline V gene lookup returns CDR1 MNHEY and CDR2 SVGAGI. CDR3 length: 16 amino acids. This chain's CDR3 is CASSYSTSEVSNEQFF. The CDR3 bases are TGTGCCAGCAGTTACTCGACTAGTGAAGTCAGTAATGAGCAGTTCTTC.

V gene TRBV27 combines with J gene TRBJ1-1; D perhaps matches TRBD1 (5 bases). The V end lost 7 bases, the J end lost 5 bases, and 29 bases lay between the germline ends. The CDR3 sequence is 18 residues long. Germline V gene lookup returns CDR1 MNHEY and CDR2 SMNVEV (reference sequence). The CDR3 loop reads CASTTTRAGIFARTEAFF. CDR3 DNA sequence: TGTGCCAGCACCACAACCCGGGCAGGGATTTTTGCAAGGACTGAAGCTTTCTTT.

This sequence joins TRBV6-1 and TRBJ1-5; 7 bases are shared with TRBD1. The CDR3 totals 15 residues. Germline V CDR1 and CDR2: MNHNS, SASEGT. V lost 5 bases to trimming and J lost 4 bases; unmatched junction nucleotides: 8. CDR3 coding DNA: TGTGCCAGCAGTTCTATGACAGGGTGGAATCAGCCCCAGCATTTT. This translates into CASSSMTGWNQPQHF.

The V gene is TRBV7-8, the J gene TRBJ2-7, with TRBD1 identical over 7 bases. The CDR3 length is 13 residues. Germline-derived CDR1 and CDR2 are SGHVS and FQNEAQ. Unmatched junction bases numbered 5, after V lost 5 bases and J lost 4 bases. This CDR3 reads CASSPRTGYEQYF. In nucleotides, the CDR3 is TGTGCCAGCAGCCCAAGGACAGGTTACGAGCAGTACTTC.

The chain is built from TRBV5-1 and TRBJ2-6; D is unclear. The CDR3 loop spans 18 amino acids. Germline assignment: CDR1 SGHRS and CDR2 YFSETQ. V shed 0 bases and J shed 4 bases, with 17 bases lying between them. The DNA for the CDR3 is TGCGCCAGCAGCTTGGCCAACCCTCCTCACTCAGGGGCCAACGTCCTGACTTTC. This translates into CASSLANPPHSGANVLTF. The whole variable domain, remainder taken from reference TRBV5-1 and TRBJ2-6, is KAGVTQTPRYLIKTRGQQVTLSCSPISGHRSVSWYQQTPGQGLQFLFEYFSETQRNKGNFPGRFSGRQFSNSRSEMNVSTLELGDSALYLCASSLANPPHSGANVLTFGAGSRLTVL.

The chain is built from TRBV7-2 and TRBJ2-7; TRBD2 matches at 7 bases. V shed 8 bases, J shed 0 bases, and the junction held 10 bases outside the gene matches. The CDR3 has 15 amino acids. Per germline, CDR1 SGHTA and CDR2 FQGNSA. CDR3 DNA: TGTGCCAGCGCACGGAGCCGGACTAGCTCCTACGAGCAGTACTTC. Amino acid sequence: CASARSRTSSYEQYF.

The rearrangement uses TRBV6-5 and TRBJ2-5; 7 bases agree with TRBD2. CDR1 and CDR2 from the germline V gene are MNHEY and SVGAGI. The CDR3 runs 16 residues. J was trimmed by 5 bases and V by 3 bases; bases with no gene match: 12. The CDR3 nucleotides are TGTGCCAGCAGTTATTCGTCGACTGGGAGGGTCGAGACCCAGTACTTC. It specifies CASSYSSTGRVETQYF.

This chain uses TRBV20-1 with TRBJ2-3; D gene ambiguous. The CDR3 contains 11 residues. CDR1 is DFQATT and CDR2 is SNEGSKA in the germline V gene (reference sequence). V was pared by 3 bases and J by 10 bases, with 11 bases between. The CDR3 sequence is CSARWLPAQYF. The DNA for the CDR3 is TGCAGTGCTAGGTGGCTTCCTGCGCAGTATTTT.

CDR3 sequence (DNA): TGTGCCTGGAGGCCTAGATTGGGCAGGTACGCCTACGAGCAGTACTTC. Translation: CAWRPRLGRYAYEQYF. This chain connects TRBV30 to TRBJ2-7; unclear D gene. The CDR3 sequence is 16 residues long. Looked up from germline, CDR1 is GTSNPN and CDR2 is SVGIG (reference sequence). Trimming left V 3 bases short and J 2 bases short, with 20 bases between.

This clone has only one observation. The rearrangement uses TRBV27 and TRBJ1-1; D may be TRBD1 (5 bases). Germline V gene sequence: CDR1 MNHEY, CDR2 SMNVEV (reference sequence). Trimming cost V 4 bases and J 1 base, with 10 bases left between them. The CDR3 has 14 residues. CDR3 loop: CASSSAGANTEAFF. CDR3 coding DNA: TGTGCCAGCAGTTCAGCCGGGGCGAACACTGAAGCTTTCTTT.

This clone was detected a few times. The same CDR3 arises from other DNA sequences in this sample as well. The CDR3 reads CASSLGGNEKLFF. The DNA for the CDR3 is TGCGCCAGCAGCCTCGGAGGTAATGAAAAACTGTTTTTT. The chain recombines TRBV5-1 with TRBJ1-4, with no clear D. Between the trimmed V and J ends, which lost 4 bases and 4 bases, there was a span of 8 bases. The CDR3 covers 13 residues. The germline V gene encodes CDR1 SGHRS and CDR2 YFSETQ.

Worth noting for this clone: Other DNA sequences in the sample encode the same CDR3. The chain couples TRBV6-5 to TRBJ2-5; D is ambiguous. Deletions cut 0 bases from V and 2 bases from J, with 7 bases between. Germline CDR1 and CDR2: MNHEY and SVGAGI. This CDR3 contains 14 residues. CDR3 protein: CASSYSRRQETQYF. The CDR3 DNA reads as TGTGCCAGCAGTTACTCCCGGCGGCAAGAGACCCAGTACTTC.

V is TRBV7-2 and J is TRBJ2-2, with D hard to call. The CDR3 totals 16 residues. The germline V gene has CDR1 SGHTA and CDR2 FQGNSA. V was cut by 2 bases and J by 8 bases, with 18 bases left in between. CDR3 DNA: TGTGCCAGCAGCTTATTCGCAGCTACGCCCCCTGGGGAGCTGTTTTTT. It encodes CASSLFAATPPGELFF.

The chain joins TRBV6-5 to TRBJ2-5, with TRBD2 matching 11 bases. The CDR3 is 14 amino acids. Trimming cost V 2 bases and J 4 bases; bases outside gene matches: 0. Per germline, CDR1 MNHEY and CDR2 SVGAGI. The chain's CDR3 is CASSYGLAGETQYF. Written as DNA, the CDR3 is TGTGCCAGCAGTTACGGACTAGCGGGAGAGACCCAGTACTTC.

This chain links TRBV5-1 with TRBJ1-1; TRBD1 matches at 9 bases. There are 16 residues in the CDR3. Trimming at V came to 4 bases and at J to 1 base, leaving 8 bases not matched to a gene. Germline CDR1 is SGHRS and CDR2 is YFSETQ. The CDR3 sequence: CASSPTRGQGNTEAFF. The CDR3 DNA sequence: TGCGCCAGCAGCCCTACGCGGGGACAGGGGAACACTGAAGCTTTCTTT.